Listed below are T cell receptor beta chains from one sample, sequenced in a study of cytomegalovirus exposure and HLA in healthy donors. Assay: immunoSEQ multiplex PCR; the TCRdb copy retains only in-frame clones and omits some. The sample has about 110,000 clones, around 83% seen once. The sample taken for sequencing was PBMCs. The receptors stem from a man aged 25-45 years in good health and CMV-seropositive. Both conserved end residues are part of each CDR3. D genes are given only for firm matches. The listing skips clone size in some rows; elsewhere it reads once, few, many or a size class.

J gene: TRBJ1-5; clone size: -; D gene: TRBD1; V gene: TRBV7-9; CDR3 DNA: TGTGCCAGCAGCGATGGACAGGGGTTGGGCAATCAGCCCCAGCATTTT; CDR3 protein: CASSDGQGLGNQPQHF
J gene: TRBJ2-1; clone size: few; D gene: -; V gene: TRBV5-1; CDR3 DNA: TGCGCCAGCAGCTTGAGGGGCCTGGGTGAGCAGTTCTTC; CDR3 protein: CASSLRGLGEQFF
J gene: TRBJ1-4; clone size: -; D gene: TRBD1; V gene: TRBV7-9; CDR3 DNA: TGTGCCAGCAGCTTAGGACAGGGGGCGCACGAACTGTTTTTT; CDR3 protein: CASSLGQGAHELFF
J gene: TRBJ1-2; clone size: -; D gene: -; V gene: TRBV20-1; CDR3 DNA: TGCAGTGCTAGAGAAAAGGAGGATACATCCTTC; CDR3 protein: CSAREKEDTSF
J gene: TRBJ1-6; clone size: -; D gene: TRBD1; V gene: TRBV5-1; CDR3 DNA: TGCGCCAGCAGCTCGGGACAGGGCTATAATTCACCCCTCCACTTT; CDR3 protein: CASSSGQGYNSPLHF
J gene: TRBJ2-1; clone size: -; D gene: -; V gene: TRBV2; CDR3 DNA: TGTGCCAGCAGCGAACAGGGATGCGAGCAGTTCTTC; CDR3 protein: CASSEQGCEQFF
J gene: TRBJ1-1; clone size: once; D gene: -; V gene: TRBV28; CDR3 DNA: TGTGCCAGCAGTTTCAGGGGCGTATTGGGAGGGGGAGCTTTCTTT; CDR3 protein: CASSFRGVLGGGAFF
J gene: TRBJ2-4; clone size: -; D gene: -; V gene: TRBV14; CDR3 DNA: TGTGCTGCGAGGGAGGGGACAGGTATTTTTTTCTTAGGCAAAAACATTCAGTACTTC; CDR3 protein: CAAREGTGIFFLGKNIQYF
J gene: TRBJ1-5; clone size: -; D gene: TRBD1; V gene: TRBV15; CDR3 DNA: TGTGCCACCAGCAGAACCTGGGAGCAGGGGGAGCCCCAGCATTTT; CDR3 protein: CATSRTWEQGEPQHF
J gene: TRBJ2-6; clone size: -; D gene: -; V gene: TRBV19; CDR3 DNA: TGTGCCAGTAGTATAGTGGGGGCACGGGCCAACGTCCTGACTTTC; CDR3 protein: CASSIVGARANVLTF
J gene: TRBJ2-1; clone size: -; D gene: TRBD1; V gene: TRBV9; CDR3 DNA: TGTGCCAGCAGCACCGGGGGGACAGGGTACCATGAGCAGTTCTTC; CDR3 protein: CASSTGGTGYHEQFF
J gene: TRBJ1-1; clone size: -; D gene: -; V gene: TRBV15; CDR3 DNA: TGTGCCACCAGCAGAGATCGACTCGAGGCAGGGGCTGAAGCTTTCTTT; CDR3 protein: CATSRDRLEAGAEAFF
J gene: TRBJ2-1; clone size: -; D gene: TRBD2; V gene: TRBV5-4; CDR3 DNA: TGTGCCAGCAGCGGCGACGGGACTAGCGGCCCTTCGGAGGAGTTCTTC; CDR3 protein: CASSGDGTSGPSEEFF
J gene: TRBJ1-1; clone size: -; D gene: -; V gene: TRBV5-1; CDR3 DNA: TGCGCCAGCAGCTTGGCCGGGTCTGGCACTGAAGCTTTCTTT; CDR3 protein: CASSLAGSGTEAFF
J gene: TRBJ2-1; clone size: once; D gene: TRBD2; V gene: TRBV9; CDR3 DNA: TGTGCCAGCAGCGTGGGACTAGCGCTAGTGGATGAGCAGTTCTTC; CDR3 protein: CASSVGLALVDEQFF
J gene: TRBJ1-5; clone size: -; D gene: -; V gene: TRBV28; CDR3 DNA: TGTGCCAGCAGGGAGCCCCCCCGCCATAGCAATCAGCCCCAGCATTTT; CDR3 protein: CASREPPRHSNQPQHF
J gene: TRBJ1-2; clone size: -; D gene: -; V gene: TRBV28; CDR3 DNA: TGTGCCAGCTCGGCAGGCAACTATGGCTACACCTTC; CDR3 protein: CASSAGNYGYTF
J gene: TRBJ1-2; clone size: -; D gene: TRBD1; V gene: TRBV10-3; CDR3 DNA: TGTGCCATCAGGAGATCCGACAGGGAGCGATATGGCTACACCTTC; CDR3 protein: CAIRRSDRERYGYTF
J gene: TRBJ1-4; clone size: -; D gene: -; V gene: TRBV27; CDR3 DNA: TGTGCCAGCAGTAAATACTCAACTAATGAAAAACTGTTTTTT; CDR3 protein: CASSKYSTNEKLFF
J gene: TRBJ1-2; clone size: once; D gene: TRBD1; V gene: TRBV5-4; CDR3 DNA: TGTGCCAGCAGCTTGGCAGGGGGCGTGAGAGGCTACACCTTC; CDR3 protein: CASSLAGGVRGYTF
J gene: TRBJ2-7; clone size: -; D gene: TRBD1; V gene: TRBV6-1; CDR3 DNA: TGTGCCAGCAGTGAAATGGGACAGAAGCAGTACTTC; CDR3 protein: CASSEMGQKQYF
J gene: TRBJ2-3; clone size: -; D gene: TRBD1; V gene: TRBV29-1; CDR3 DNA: TGCAGCGTTAGTAACAGGGGAACAGTGGCAGATACGCAGTATTTT; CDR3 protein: CSVSNRGTVADTQYF
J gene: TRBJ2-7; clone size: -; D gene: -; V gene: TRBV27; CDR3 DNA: TGTGCCAGCAGTTGGTACGGGAACAGCATGTACGAGCAGTACTTC; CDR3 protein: CASSWYGNSMYEQYF
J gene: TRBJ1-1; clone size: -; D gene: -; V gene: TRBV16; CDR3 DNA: TGTGCCACCGGCAGGGATCTGAACACTGAAGCTTTCTTT; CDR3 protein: CATGRDLNTEAFF
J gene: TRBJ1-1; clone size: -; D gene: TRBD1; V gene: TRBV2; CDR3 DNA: TGTGCCAGCAGGTACAGGGGGGGGTTCACTGAAGCTTTCTTT; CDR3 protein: CASRYRGGFTEAFF
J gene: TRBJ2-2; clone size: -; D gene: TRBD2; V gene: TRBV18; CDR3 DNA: TGTGCCAGCTCACAACAACTAGCGGGAGGAAGCCCGAACACCGGGGAGCTGTTTTTT; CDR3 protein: CASSQQLAGGSPNTGELFF
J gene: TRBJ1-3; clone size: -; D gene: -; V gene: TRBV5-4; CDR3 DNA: TGTGCCAGCAGCCCTGACAGAACGCTCTCTGGAAACACCATATATTTT; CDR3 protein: CASSPDRTLSGNTIYF
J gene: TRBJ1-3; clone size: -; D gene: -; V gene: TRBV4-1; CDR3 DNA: TGCGCCAGCAGCCAAGTGGGGCCCGACTCTGGAAACACCATATATTTT; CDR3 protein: CASSQVGPDSGNTIYF
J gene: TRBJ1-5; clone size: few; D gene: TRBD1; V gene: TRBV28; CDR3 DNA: TGTGCCAGCAGCCGGACAGGGGGCAGAAGGGATCAGCCCCAGCATTTT; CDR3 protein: CASSRTGGRRDQPQHF
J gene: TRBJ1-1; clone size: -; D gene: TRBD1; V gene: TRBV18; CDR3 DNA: TGTGCCAGCTCATCCGGGACAGGGGGATTAGGGACTGAAGCTTTCTTT; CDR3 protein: CASSSGTGGLGTEAFF
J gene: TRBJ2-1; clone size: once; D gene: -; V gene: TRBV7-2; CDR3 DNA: TGTGCCAGCAGCTTAGCCCTAGCTAATGAGCAGTTCTTC; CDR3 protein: CASSLALANEQFF
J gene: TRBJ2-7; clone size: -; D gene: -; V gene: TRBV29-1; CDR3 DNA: TGCAGCGTGGGAGGACAGGAGAGCTCCTACGAGCAGTACTTC; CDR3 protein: CSVGGQESSYEQYF